The rows below give T cell receptor beta chains drawn from one sample of a study of shared clonotypes between healthy human individuals. The data were produced by immunoSEQ multiplex PCR, yet TCRdb's version contains in-frame clones alone and is incomplete. Here the sample spans 550,000 to 850,000 clones, roughly two thirds being singletons. The sequenced sample consisted of memory CD4+ T cells sorted from blood. The receptors were gathered from a woman in her 30s in good health. Both conserved end residues are part of each CDR3. A D gene is named only where the DNA matches it firmly. Some rows mark clone size as missing; the rest say once, few, many or name a class of expanded clone.

len,abundance,d_gene,v_gene,j_gene,CDR3nt,CDR3aa
15,-,TRBD1,TRBV28,TRBJ1-5,TGTGCCAGCAGTTTCCAGGGGGCAAAGAGTCAGCCCCAGCATTTT,CASSFQGAKSQPQHF
14,-,-,TRBV11-2,TRBJ2-3,TGTGCCAGCAGCTTAGGGCGGGTTGCGGATACGCAGTATTTT,CASSLGRVADTQYF
14,-,-,TRBV28,TRBJ1-6,TGTGCCAGCAGTTTAGGCAGGGCGAGGTCACCCCTCCACTTT,CASSLGRARSPLHF
13,-,-,TRBV28,TRBJ1-1,TGTGCCAGCAGCGGGACCTTGAACACTGAAGCTTTCTTT,CASSGTLNTEAFF
14,-,-,TRBV28,TRBJ1-2,TGTGCCAGCAGCCGAATCCCACCTAACTATGGCTACACCTTC,CASSRIPPNYGYTF
13,-,-,TRBV4-2,TRBJ1-3,TGTGCCAGCAGCCGGGAGTTTACTGGCACCATATATTTT,CASSREFTGTIYF
16,-,-,TRBV5-1,TRBJ2-3,TGCGCCAGCAGCTTGGCTCAGGGGCCGGGGACAGATACGCAGTATTTT,CASSLAQGPGTDTQYF
19,once,-,TRBV21-1,TRBJ1-5,TGTGCCAGCAGCAATGGGGCCGGGGACAGGGGGCTTGGCAATCAGCCCCAGCATTTT,CASSNGAGDRGLGNQPQHF
13,many,-,TRBV27,TRBJ2-7,TGTGCCAGCCAGAGGAGGGAAGGATACGAGCAGTACTTC,CASQRREGYEQYF
15,-,-,TRBV30,TRBJ2-1,TGTGCCTGGAGTGTACGAGGGAGCTGGGTAAATGAGCAGTTCTTC,CAWSVRGSWVNEQFF
13,-,-,TRBV2,TRBJ1-1,TGTGCCAGCAGGCAGGAGGTCAACACTGAAGCTTTCTTT,CASRQEVNTEAFF
11,-,-,TRBV7-9,TRBJ2-5,TGTGCCAGCAGCTTAGGGGGGGACCAGTACTTC,CASSLGGDQYF
12,few,-,TRBV18,TRBJ2-7,TGTGCCAGCTCACTGGGAACCTACGAGCAGTACTTC,CASSLGTYEQYF
16,-,-,TRBV7-6,TRBJ1-1,TGTGCCAGCAGCCTATTTGGGAGGGGCACGAACACTGAAGCTTTCTTT,CASSLFGRGTNTEAFF
15,-,TRBD2,TRBV11-2,TRBJ2-1,TGTGCCAGCAGCCCCCGACTAGCGGGGGACAATGAGCAGTTCTTC,CASSPRLAGDNEQFF
14,-,-,TRBV6-1,TRBJ1-1,TGTGCCAGCAGTGAATCGAGAAGAAACACTGAAGCTTTCTTT,CASSESRRNTEAFF
15,once,TRBD2,TRBV27,TRBJ2-1,TGTGCCAGCAGCCCAATAGCGGGAGGGACCAATGAGCAGTTCTTC,CASSPIAGGTNEQFF
14,-,-,TRBV6-5,TRBJ1-2,TGTGCCAGCAGCCGGGACCGCATGAGCAGTGGCTACACCTTC,CASSRDRMSSGYTF
13,-,-,TRBV2,TRBJ1-1,TGTGCCGGCGGGGCAGGGGAGAACACTGAAGCTTTCTTT,CAGGAGENTEAFF
13,once,-,TRBV7-8,TRBJ1-1,TGTGCCAGCAGCTTAGTTCGGGCAGGGAGCGCTTTCTTT,CASSLVRAGSAFF
15,once,TRBD1,TRBV6-4,TRBJ1-6,TGTGCCAGCAGTGAGCTGGGCAGGGGGAACTCACCCCTCCACTTT,CASSELGRGNSPLHF
16,-,-,TRBV5-1,TRBJ2-1,TGCGCCAGCAGCTTGGAGTCAGGGGATTCTACAATGAGGCAGTTCTTC,CASSLESGDSTMRQFF
14,-,TRBD2,TRBV19,TRBJ2-3,TGTGCCAGTTCGACTAGCGGGGCCCCAGATACGCAGTATTTT,CASSTSGAPDTQYF
16,-,TRBD2,TRBV14,TRBJ2-2,TGTGCCAGCAGCCAACGACTAGCGGGGCTCACCGGGGAGCTGTTTTTT,CASSQRLAGLTGELFF
13,-,TRBD1,TRBV30,TRBJ1-5,TGTGCCTGGGGACAGGGGCTCAATCAGCCCCAGCATTTT,CAWGQGLNQPQHF
14,-,TRBD2,TRBV5-1,TRBJ2-3,TGCGCCAGCAGTCCGGGGACTAGCGGGAATACGCAGTATTTT,CASSPGTSGNTQYF
16,-,TRBD2,TRBV5-1,TRBJ2-1,TGCGCCAGCAGCTGGGGACCGCGGGGGGCATACAATGAGCAGTTCTTC,CASSWGPRGAYNEQFF
15,-,TRBD2,TRBV6-6,TRBJ2-3,TGTGCCAGCAGCCTACTAGCGTTTGATACAGATACGCAGTATTTT,CASSLLAFDTDTQYF
14,once,-,TRBV27,TRBJ2-5,TGTGCCACCCGAAGGCAGGGAGGAGGAGAGACCCAGTACTTC,CATRRQGGGETQYF
14,-,-,TRBV6-1,TRBJ2-7,TGTGCCAGCACAGCCGCAGGGAGCTCCTACGAGCAGTACTTC,CASTAAGSSYEQYF
15,-,TRBD1,TRBV14,TRBJ1-2,TGTGCCAGCAGCCCAAGGACAGGGGGAACGTATGGCTACACCTTC,CASSPRTGGTYGYTF
16,-,-,TRBV7-9,TRBJ1-2,TGTGCCAGCAGCTTATCCTCTCAGTTTAATAACTATGGCTACACCTTC,CASSLSSQFNNYGYTF
11,-,-,TRBV28,TRBJ2-7,TGTGCCAGCAGCCTACGCAGGGAGCAGTACTTC,CASSLRREQYF
13,many,-,TRBV5-1,TRBJ2-1,TGCGCCAGCAGCTTGGACAGGGTAGCTGAGCAGTTCTTC,CASSLDRVAEQFF
15,-,TRBD2,TRBV18,TRBJ2-3,TGTGCCAGCTCACCCCCGGGACTAGCGGCTTATACGCAGTATTTT,CASSPPGLAAYTQYF
12,-,-,TRBV5-4,TRBJ2-5,TGTGCCAGCAGCTGGGGAGAAGAGACCCAGTACTTC,CASSWGEETQYF
14,once,TRBD2,TRBV6-4,TRBJ2-5,TGTGCCAGCAGTGACTTACTAGCGAGAAAGACCCAGTACTTC,CASSDLLARKTQYF
14,-,-,TRBV9,TRBJ2-7,TGTGCCAGCAGCGTAGGGGGTTCTCTGGACGAGCAGTACTTC,CASSVGGSLDEQYF
12,-,-,TRBV2,TRBJ2-7,TGTGCCAGCAGAATCTCCTCCGGCGAGCAGTACTTC,CASRISSGEQYF
12,-,TRBD1,TRBV28,TRBJ1-4,TGTGCCAGCGGACAGGGAGGTGAAAAACTGTTTTTT,CASGQGGEKLFF
16,few,-,TRBV4-1,TRBJ2-1,TGCGCCAGCAGCCAAGAGTGGGATAGCTCCTACAATGAGCAGTTCTTC,CASSQEWDSSYNEQFF
13,-,-,TRBV7-7,TRBJ1-1,TGTGCCAGCTCCCGCATCGAGGAGGGAGAAGCTTTCTTT,CASSRIEEGEAFF
14,-,-,TRBV4-1,TRBJ2-7,TGCGCCAGCAGCCAAGATACGGAGATGGGCGAGCAGTACTTC,CASSQDTEMGEQYF